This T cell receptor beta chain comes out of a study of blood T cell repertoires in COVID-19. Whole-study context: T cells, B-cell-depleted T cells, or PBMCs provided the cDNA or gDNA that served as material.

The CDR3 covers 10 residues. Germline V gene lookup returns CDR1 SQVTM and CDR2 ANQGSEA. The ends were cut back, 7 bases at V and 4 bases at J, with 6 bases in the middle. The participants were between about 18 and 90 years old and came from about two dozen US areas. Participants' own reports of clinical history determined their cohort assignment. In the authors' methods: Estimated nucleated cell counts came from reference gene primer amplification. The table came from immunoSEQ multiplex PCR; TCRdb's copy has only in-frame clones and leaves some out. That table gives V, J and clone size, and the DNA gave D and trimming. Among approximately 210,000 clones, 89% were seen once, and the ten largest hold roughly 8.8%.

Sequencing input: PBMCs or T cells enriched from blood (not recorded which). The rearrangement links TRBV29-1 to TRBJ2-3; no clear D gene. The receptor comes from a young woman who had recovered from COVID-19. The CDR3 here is CSGEADTQYF. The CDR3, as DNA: TGCAGCGGAGAGGCAGATACGCAGTATTTT.